This T cell receptor (beta chain) was recorded in a study of T cell repertoires in cytomegalovirus infection. Across the study: Recently identified HLA-C-restricted CMV epitopes were among the peptides used.

Points from the study as a whole: The ex vivo response showed dominance by HLA-C-restricted CMV-specific TCR beta clonotypes. Pooled public TCR beta family frequency picked out CMV carriers with the relevant HLA.

Losses at the gene ends were 3 bases for V and 4 bases for J; bases not matched to a gene: 11. Germline loops: CDR1 SGHAT, CDR2 FQNNGV. CDR3 length: 16 residues. TCRdb independently ran MiXCR on the reads; one entry per CDR3 protein. The sample contains about 310,000 distinct CDR3 sequences, 25% of which appear only once. The table lists this clonotype with many counts. Its specificity is not known. The chain has TRBV11-2 and TRBJ2-5; 7 bases agree with TRBD1. Sequencing was performed on cultured PBMCs, taken from culture after CMV antigen stimulation. This TCR was sampled from a human donor in good health (CMV status not recorded). Some clones in this sample may be carry-over from other donors' samples. CDR3 amino acids: CASSFRGGVAPETQYF. CDR3 nucleotide sequence: TGTGCCAGCAGCTTTCGAGGGGGCGTTGCCCCAGAGACCCAGTACTTC.